The clone carrying this T cell receptor (beta chain) was recorded once. Only in-frame clones appear in the TCRdb table, and some are missing; sequencing was by immunoSEQ multiplex PCR. The table lists some 95,000 clones, around 90% of them singletons. The data derive from a study of control samples from healthy donors and cancer patients. The CDR3 contains 17 residues. Trimming at V came to 0 bases and at J to 5 bases, leaving 8 bases not matched to a gene. Germline CDR1 SGHRS, CDR2 YFSETQ. The sequencing sample was made of blood. The source is a man aged 30 to 45 in good health. V gene TRBV5-1 combines with J gene TRBJ2-5; 12 bases map to TRBD2. The CDR3 reads CASSLELAGGPGETQYF. In DNA form, the CDR3 reads TGCGCCAGCAGCTTGGAACTAGCGGGAGGACCGGGGGAGACCCAGTACTTC.